This is a list of T cell receptor beta chains from one sample in a study of blood T cell repertoires in COVID-19. This table comes from immunoSEQ multiplex PCR, and its TCRdb copy is limited to in-frame clones, with some not included. This table has some 450,000 clones, around 90% appearing once. The sequenced sample was peripheral blood. All receptors come from a man in his late teens or twenties with COVID-19, enrolled during active disease. The CDR3 runs from the conserved cysteine through the conserved F or W. A D gene is named only where the DNA matches it firmly. Size is stated for part of the rows, as once, few or many counts, or as a class when the clone is expanded.

j_gene	abundance	v_gene	d_gene	CDR3aa	CDR3nt
TRBJ1-4	NA	TRBV23-1	TRBD1	CASSQLPTGDPTNEKLFF	TGCGCCAGCAGTCAACTCCCGACAGGGGACCCAACTAATGAAAAACTGTTTTTT
TRBJ2-1	NA	TRBV19	NA	CASSQSQGSSYNEQFF	TGTGCCAGTAGTCAATCCCAGGGTAGCTCCTACAATGAGCAGTTCTTC
TRBJ1-6	NA	TRBV13	TRBD1	CASSLGDRGNSPLHF	TGTGCCAGCAGCTTAGGGGACAGGGGTAATTCACCCCTCCACTTT
TRBJ2-1	NA	TRBV5-4	NA	CASSLAGQYNEQFF	TGTGCCAGCAGCTTGGCGGGACAATACAATGAGCAGTTCTTC
TRBJ2-7	NA	TRBV6-6	NA	CATSRDIRYEQYF	TGTGCCACCTCCAGGGACATCCGTTACGAGCAGTACTTC
TRBJ2-7	NA	TRBV7-6	TRBD2	CASSLGLAGPGGEQYF	TGTGCCAGCAGCTTAGGACTAGCGGGCCCCGGGGGCGAGCAGTACTTC
TRBJ1-4	NA	TRBV3-1/TRBV3-2	NA	CASSQVSTGREKLFF	TGTGCCAGCAGCCAAGTGTCGACAGGTCGTGAAAAACTGTTTTTT
TRBJ1-1	NA	TRBV6-5	NA	CATNRVMNTEAFF	TGTGCCACCAACAGGGTCATGAACACTGAAGCTTTCTTT
TRBJ2-1	NA	TRBV19	TRBD2	CASSYAGTSGESEQFF	TGTGCCAGTAGTTATGCCGGGACTAGCGGGGAGAGTGAGCAGTTCTTC
TRBJ2-5	NA	TRBV10-2	NA	CASSELRVQETQYF	TGCGCCAGCAGTGAGCTGCGGGTACAAGAGACCCAGTACTTC
TRBJ1-6	NA	TRBV2	NA	CASSAGTVSSPLHF	TGTGCCAGCAGCGCCGGGACTGTGAGCTCACCCCTCCACTTT
TRBJ2-2	NA	TRBV2	NA	CASSESGTGELFF	TGTGCCAGCAGTGAAAGCGGGACCGGGGAGCTGTTTTTT
TRBJ1-1	NA	TRBV7-9	NA	CASSLGLYGGKNTEAFF	TGTGCCAGCAGCTTAGGGCTCTATGGCGGAAAGAACACTGAAGCTTTCTTT
TRBJ2-7	NA	TRBV19	NA	CASSEVSYEQYF	TGTGCCAGTAGTGAGGTTTCCTACGAGCAGTACTTC
TRBJ2-7	NA	TRBV9	NA	CASSPTYSSSYEQYF	TGTGCCAGCAGCCCCACTTACAGCAGCTCCTACGAGCAGTACTTC
TRBJ2-7	many	TRBV4-2	TRBD2	CASSQGLAGSYEQYF	TGTGCCAGCAGCCAAGGACTAGCGGGCTCCTACGAGCAGTACTTC
TRBJ2-3	NA	TRBV5-1	TRBD2	CASSLVGTTTDTQYF	TGCGCCAGCAGCTTGGTAGGGACTACCACAGATACGCAGTATTTT
TRBJ2-7	NA	TRBV11-2	TRBD2	CASSRGRGTITYEQYF	TGTGCCAGCAGCCGCGGTCGTGGGACTATCACCTACGAGCAGTACTTC
TRBJ1-1	NA	TRBV5-4	TRBD1	CASSLAGTGRLAFF	TGTGCCAGCAGCTTGGCCGGGACAGGGCGGTTGGCTTTCTTT
TRBJ1-1	NA	TRBV6-5	NA	CASSQRTGREAFF	TGTGCCAGCAGTCAAAGGACTGGGCGAGAAGCTTTCTTT
TRBJ2-7	NA	TRBV11-3	TRBD1	CASSSKDQGDEQYF	TGTGCCAGCAGCTCAAAGGATCAGGGGGACGAGCAGTACTTC
TRBJ2-2	NA	TRBV18	TRBD2	CASSGLAYTGELFF	TGTGCCAGCTCAGGACTAGCATACACCGGGGAGCTGTTTTTT
TRBJ1-2	NA	TRBV29-1	TRBD1	CSVPLGQGDLYGYTF	TGCAGCGTGCCTTTAGGACAGGGGGATCTCTATGGCTACACCTTC
TRBJ2-5	NA	TRBV2	NA	CASREPGQATGGTQYF	TGTGCCAGCAGAGAACCGGGACAAGCCACCGGAGGGACCCAGTACTTC
TRBJ1-4	NA	TRBV6-5	TRBD1	CASRQGAAEKLFF	TGTGCCAGCAGACAGGGGGCAGCTGAAAAACTGTTTTTT
TRBJ2-3	NA	TRBV5-1	NA	CASSSTLEDTQYF	TGCGCCAGCAGCTCAACTCTAGAAGATACGCAGTATTTT
TRBJ2-1	NA	TRBV11-1	NA	CASSQARNEQFF	TGTGCCAGCAGCCAGGCTCGGAATGAGCAGTTCTTC
TRBJ2-7	NA	TRBV30	TRBD1	CAWSEDRVSYEQYF	TGTGCCTGGAGTGAGGACAGGGTGTCCTACGAGCAGTACTTC